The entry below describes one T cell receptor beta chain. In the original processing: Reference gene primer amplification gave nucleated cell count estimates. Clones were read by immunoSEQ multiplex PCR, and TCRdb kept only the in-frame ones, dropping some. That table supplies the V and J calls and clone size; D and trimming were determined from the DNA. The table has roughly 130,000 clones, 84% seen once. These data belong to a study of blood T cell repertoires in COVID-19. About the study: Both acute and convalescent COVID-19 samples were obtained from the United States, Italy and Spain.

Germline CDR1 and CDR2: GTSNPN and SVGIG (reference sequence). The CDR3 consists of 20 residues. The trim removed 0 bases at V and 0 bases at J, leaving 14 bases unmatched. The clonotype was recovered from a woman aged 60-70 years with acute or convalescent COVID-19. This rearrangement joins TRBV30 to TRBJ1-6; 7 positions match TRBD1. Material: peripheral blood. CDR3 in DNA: TGTGCCTGGAGTGTAAAGTTGGGGGCGACAGGGAGCTCCTATAATTCACCCCTCCACTTT. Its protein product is CAWSVKLGATGSSYNSPLHF.